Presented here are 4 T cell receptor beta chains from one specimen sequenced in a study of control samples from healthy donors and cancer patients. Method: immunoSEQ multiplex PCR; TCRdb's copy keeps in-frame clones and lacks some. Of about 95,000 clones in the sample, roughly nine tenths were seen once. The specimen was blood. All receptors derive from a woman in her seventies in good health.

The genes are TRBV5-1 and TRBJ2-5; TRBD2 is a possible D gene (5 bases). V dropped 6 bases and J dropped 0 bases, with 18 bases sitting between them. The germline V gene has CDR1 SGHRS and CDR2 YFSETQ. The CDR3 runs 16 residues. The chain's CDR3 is CASIPGVRNDQETQYF. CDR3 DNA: TGCGCCAGCATCCCCGGGGTCAGAAACGACCAAGAGACCCAGTACTTC.

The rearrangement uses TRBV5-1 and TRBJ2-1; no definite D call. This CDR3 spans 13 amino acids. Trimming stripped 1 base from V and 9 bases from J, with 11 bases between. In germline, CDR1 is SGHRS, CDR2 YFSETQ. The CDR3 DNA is TGCGCCAGCAGCTTGTACGGACCCACTGAGCAGTTCTTC. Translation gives CASSLYGPTEQFF.

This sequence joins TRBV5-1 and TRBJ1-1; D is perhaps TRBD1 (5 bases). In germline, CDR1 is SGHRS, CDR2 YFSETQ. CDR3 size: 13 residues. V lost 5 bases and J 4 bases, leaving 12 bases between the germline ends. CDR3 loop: CASRDNSGTEAFF. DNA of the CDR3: TGCGCCAGCAGGGACAATAGCGGCACTGAAGCTTTCTTT.

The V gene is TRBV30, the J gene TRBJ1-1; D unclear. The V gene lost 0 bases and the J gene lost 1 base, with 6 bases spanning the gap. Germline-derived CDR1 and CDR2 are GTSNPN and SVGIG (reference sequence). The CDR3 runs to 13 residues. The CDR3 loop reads CAWSVGGNTEAFF. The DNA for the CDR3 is TGTGCCTGGAGTGTTGGCGGGAACACTGAAGCTTTCTTT.